This TCR beta chain was identified in a study of T cells after yellow fever vaccination. General study findings and limits: Abundant clonotypes from the bulk population could get into FACS-sorted repertoires as contaminants.

Each CDR3 protein gets one entry after TCRdb re-called the 5' RACE reads with MiXCR. The sample yields a few hundred thousand distinct CDR3 sequences, about 15% seen once. Many counts were recorded for this clonotype. The antigen is not known. Per the germline V gene, CDR1 is LGHNA and CDR2 is YSLEER. The CDR3 loop spans 19 amino acids. V lost 0 bases and J lost 9, with 27 bases in between. Sequences were derived from PBMCs, sampled more than 4 days after the first yellow fever vaccination. The genes are TRBV4-3 and TRBJ2-1; either TRBD1 or TRBD2 may fit D (5 bases each). The clonotype originates from a man younger than 35 who received the YFV17D yellow fever vaccine. The DNA of the CDR3 is TGCGCCAGCAGCCAAGAGGTACCTCGAATTAGGGCTTCTGGGGGTGAGCAGTTCTTC. It yields the protein CASSQEVPRIRASGGEQFF.